This T cell receptor (beta chain) was retrieved from a study of blood T cell repertoires in COVID-19. At the level of the study: Whether acute or convalescent, the COVID-19 samples came from the United States, Italy and Spain. PBMCs, B-cell-depleted T cells, or T cells were the source of the cDNA or gDNA that made up the material.

This clone was observed a handful of times. Original handling: By means of reference gene primer amplification, nucleated cell counts were estimated. The table came from immunoSEQ multiplex PCR; TCRdb's copy has only in-frame clones and leaves some out. That table furnishes V, J and clone size, whereas the DNA furnished D and trimming. The sample records about 100,000 clones, more than 75% being singletons. The germline CDR1 and CDR2 sequences are MNHNS and SASEGT. With 3 bases clipped from V and 3 bases from J, the junction kept 9 bases outside the gene matches. The CDR3 consists of 16 residues. The receptor was derived from a human donor in a cohort sampled during active COVID-19. V gene TRBV6-1 combines with J gene TRBJ1-1; 8 bases align to TRBD1. The source material was peripheral blood. CDR3 loop: CASSELPGQGDTEAFF. CDR3 nucleotide sequence: TGTGCCAGCAGTGAGCTTCCAGGACAGGGAGACACTGAAGCTTTCTTT.